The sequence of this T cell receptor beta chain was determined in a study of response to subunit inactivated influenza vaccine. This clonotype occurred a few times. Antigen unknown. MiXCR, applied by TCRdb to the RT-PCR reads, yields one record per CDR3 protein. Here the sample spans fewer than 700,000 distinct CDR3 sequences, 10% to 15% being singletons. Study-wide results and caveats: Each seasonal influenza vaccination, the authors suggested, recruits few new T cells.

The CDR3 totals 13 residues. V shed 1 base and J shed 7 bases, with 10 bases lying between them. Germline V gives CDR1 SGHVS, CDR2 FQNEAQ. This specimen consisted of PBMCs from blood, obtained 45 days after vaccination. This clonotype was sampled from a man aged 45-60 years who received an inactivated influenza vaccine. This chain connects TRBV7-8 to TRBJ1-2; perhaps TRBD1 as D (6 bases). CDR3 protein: CASSLGLRGGYTF. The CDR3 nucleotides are TGTGCCAGCAGCTTAGGTCTCAGGGGTGGCTACACCTTC.